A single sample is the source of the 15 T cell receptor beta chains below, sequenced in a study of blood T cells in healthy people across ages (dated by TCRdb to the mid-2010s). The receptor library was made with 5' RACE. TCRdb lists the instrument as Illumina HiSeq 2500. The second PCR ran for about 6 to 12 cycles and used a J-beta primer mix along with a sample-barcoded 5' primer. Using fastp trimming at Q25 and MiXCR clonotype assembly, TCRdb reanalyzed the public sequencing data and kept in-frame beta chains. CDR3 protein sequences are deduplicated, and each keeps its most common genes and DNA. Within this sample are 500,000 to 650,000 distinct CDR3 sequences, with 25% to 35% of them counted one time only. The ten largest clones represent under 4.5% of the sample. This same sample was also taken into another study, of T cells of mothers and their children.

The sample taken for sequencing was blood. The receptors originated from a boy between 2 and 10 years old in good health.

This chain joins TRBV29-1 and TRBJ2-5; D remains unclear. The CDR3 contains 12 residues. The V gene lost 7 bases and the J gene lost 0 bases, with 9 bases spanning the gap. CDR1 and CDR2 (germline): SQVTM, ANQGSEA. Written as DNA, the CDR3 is TGCAGCGACGACCGAGACCAAGAGACCCAGTACTTC. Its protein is CSDDRDQETQYF.

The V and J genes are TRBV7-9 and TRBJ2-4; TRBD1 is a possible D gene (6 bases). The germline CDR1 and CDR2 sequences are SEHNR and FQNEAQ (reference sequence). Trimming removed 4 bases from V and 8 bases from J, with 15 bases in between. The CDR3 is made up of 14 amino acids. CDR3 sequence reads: CASSSRGMVDIQYF. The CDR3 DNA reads TGTGCCAGCAGCTCTAGGGGGATGGTGGACATTCAGTACTTC.

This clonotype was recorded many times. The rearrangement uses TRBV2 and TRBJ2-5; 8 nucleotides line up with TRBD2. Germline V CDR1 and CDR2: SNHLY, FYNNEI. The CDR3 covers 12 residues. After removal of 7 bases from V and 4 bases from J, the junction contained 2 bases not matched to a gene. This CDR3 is CASTAGGETQYF. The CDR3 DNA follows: TGTGCCAGCACTGCGGGGGGAGAGACCCAGTACTTC.

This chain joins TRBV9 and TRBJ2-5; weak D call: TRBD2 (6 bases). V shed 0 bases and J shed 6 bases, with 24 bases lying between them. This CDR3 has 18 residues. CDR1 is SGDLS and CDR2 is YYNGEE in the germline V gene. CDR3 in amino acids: CASSVVVSGPPKRKTQYF. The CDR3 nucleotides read TGTGCCAGCAGCGTAGTTGTTAGCGGACCCCCAAAGAGAAAGACCCAGTACTTC.

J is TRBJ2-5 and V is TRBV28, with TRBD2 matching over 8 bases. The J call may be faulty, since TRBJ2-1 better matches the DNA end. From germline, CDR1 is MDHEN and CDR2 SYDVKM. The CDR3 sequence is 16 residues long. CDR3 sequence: CASSFPEREWADEQFF. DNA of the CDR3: TGTGCCAGCAGTTTCCCGGAGCGGGAGTGGGCCGATGAGCAGTTCTTC.

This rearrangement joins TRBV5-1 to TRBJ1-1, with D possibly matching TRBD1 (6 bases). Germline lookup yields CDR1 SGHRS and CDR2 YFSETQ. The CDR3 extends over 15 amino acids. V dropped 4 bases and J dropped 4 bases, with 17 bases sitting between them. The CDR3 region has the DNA TGCGCCAGCAGCAGGGGACAATCATCGGGCACTGAAGCTTTCTTT. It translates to CASSRGQSSGTEAFF. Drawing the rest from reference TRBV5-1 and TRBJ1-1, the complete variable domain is KAGVTQTPRYLIKTRGQQVTLSCSPISGHRSVSWYQQTPGQGLQFLFEYFSETQRNKGNFPGRFSGRQFSNSRSEMNVSTLELGDSALYLCASSRGQSSGTEAFFGQGTRLTVV.

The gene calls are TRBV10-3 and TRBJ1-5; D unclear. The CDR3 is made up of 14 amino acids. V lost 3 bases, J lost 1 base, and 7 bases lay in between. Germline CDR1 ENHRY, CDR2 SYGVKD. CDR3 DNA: TGTGCCATCAGTGAAGGCAGGAGCAATCAGCCCCAGCATTTT. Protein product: CAISEGRSNQPQHF.

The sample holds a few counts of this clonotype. The DNA for the CDR3 is TGCGCCAGCAGCTTGGGGGTAGCTAATGAAAAACTGTTTTTT. Amino acid sequence: CASSLGVANEKLFF. The chain recombines TRBV5-1 with TRBJ1-4; D gene unclear. Trimming took 0 bases from V and 3 from J, leaving 6 bases between them. CDR1 is SGHRS and CDR2 is YFSETQ in the germline V gene. The CDR3 sequence is 14 residues long.

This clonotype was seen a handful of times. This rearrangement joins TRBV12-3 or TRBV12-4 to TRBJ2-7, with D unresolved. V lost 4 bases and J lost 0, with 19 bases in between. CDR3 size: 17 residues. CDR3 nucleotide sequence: TGTGCCAGCAGTTCAACCCGAAACGGGTACAGCTCCTACGAGCAGTACTTC. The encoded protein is CASSSTRNGYSSYEQYF.

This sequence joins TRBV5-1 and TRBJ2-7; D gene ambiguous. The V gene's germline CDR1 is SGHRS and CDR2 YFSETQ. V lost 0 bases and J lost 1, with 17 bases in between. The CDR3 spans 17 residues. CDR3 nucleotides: TGCGCCAGCAGCTTGGGCCAAGCTGGGGATCCATCCTACGAGCAGTACTTC. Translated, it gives CASSLGQAGDPSYEQYF.

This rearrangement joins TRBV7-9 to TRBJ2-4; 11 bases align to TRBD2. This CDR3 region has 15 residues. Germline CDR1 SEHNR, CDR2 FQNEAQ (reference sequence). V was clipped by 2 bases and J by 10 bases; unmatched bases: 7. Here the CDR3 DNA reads TGTGCCAGCAGCTTACGGGGACTAGCGGCAGGGATTCAGTACTTC. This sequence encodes CASSLRGLAAGIQYF.

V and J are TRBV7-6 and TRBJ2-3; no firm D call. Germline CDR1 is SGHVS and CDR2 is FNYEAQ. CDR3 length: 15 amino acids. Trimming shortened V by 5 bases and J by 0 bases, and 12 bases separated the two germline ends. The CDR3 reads CASSPRTLSTDTQYF. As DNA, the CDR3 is TGTGCCAGCAGCCCTCGGACCCTTAGCACAGATACGCAGTATTTT. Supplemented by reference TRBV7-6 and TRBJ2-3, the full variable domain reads GAGVSQSPRYKVTKRGQDVALRCDPISGHVSLYWYRQALGQGPEFLTYFNYEAQQDKSGLPNDRFSAERPEGSISTLTIQRTEQRDSAMYRCASSPRTLSTDTQYFGPGTRLTVL.

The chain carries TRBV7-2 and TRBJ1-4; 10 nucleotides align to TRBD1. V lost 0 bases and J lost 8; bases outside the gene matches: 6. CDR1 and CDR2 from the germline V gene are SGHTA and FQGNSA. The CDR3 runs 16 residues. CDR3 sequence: CASSLASGTGVEKLFF. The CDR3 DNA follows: TGTGCCAGCAGCTTAGCCTCCGGGACAGGGGTCGAAAAACTGTTTTTT.

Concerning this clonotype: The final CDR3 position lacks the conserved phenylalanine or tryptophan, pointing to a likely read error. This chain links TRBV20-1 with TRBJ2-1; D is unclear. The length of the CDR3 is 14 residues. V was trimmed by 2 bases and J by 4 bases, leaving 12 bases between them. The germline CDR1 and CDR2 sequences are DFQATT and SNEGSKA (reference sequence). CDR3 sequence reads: CSARSLTDYNEQFS. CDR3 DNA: TGCAGTGCTAGAAGTCTGACGGATTACAATGAGCAGTTCTCC.

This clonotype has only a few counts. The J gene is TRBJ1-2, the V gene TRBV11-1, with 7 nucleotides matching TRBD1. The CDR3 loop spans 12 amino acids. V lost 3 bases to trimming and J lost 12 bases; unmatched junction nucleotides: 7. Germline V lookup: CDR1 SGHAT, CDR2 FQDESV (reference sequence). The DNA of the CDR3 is TGTGCCAGCAGCTTGGCCGGGACAGCGGACACCTTC. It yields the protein CASSLAGTADTF.